This T cell receptor (beta chain) came from a study of neurological immune-mediated disorders. General study findings and limits: The highest TCR clonal expansion occurred in HTLV-1-associated myelopathy; multiple sclerosis fell below healthy controls.

This clonotype was counted many times. Its antigen remains unidentified. Relative to the germline gene, one junction end is altered; a read error may explain this. Individuals who volunteered at a blood bank located in Maryland, USA, made up the group of healthy controls. PBMCs stored at -80 C, 2 million in total, were the source of the unsorted libraries. Synthesis of cDNA was performed by 5'RACE using 10-nucleotide random UMIs. TCRdb redid the calling of the 5' RACE reads with MiXCR, one entry per CDR3 protein. The sample lists fewer than 30,000 distinct CDR3 sequences; 6.5% to 8.5% were seen once. Sequenced input: PBMCs. This TCR was recovered from a woman in her 40s in good health.

As DNA, the CDR3 is TGTGCCAGCAGTCCCCCGCTCCGGAATTCCCCCCTCCACTTT. Its translation is CASSPPLRNSPLHF. The chain combines TRBV12-3 or TRBV12-4 with TRBJ1-6; no clear D. The CDR3 totals 14 residues.